A single sample gave rise to the 5 T cell receptor beta chains below, sequenced in a study of cytotoxic CD8 clonotypes in ibrutinib-treated CLL. Clones were sequenced by immunoSEQ multiplex PCR, and TCRdb holds only the in-frame ones, with some missing. The table records approximately 350,000 clones, around 66% of them present only once. Source: PBMCs, taken after 36 months of ibrutinib treatment. Every receptor here comes from a human donor with chronic lymphocytic leukemia.

This chain joins TRBV5-4 and TRBJ2-5, with 7 bases lining up with TRBD1. The CDR3 length is 16 residues. Per the germline V gene, CDR1 is SGHNT and CDR2 is YYREEE (reference sequence). V lost 0 bases and J lost 4; bases outside the gene matches: 9. CDR3 region: CASSLEGALKLETQYF. The DNA for the CDR3 is TGTGCCAGCAGCTTGGAGGGGGCCCTAAAGTTAGAGACCCAGTACTTC.

The chain combines TRBV6-1 with TRBJ2-7; 8 bases are shared with TRBD2. Per the germline V gene, CDR1 is MNHNS and CDR2 is SASEGT. CDR3 size: 15 residues. V trimming: 4 bases; J trimming: 6 bases; junction bases outside the gene matches: 11. In DNA form, the CDR3 reads TGTGCCAGCAGTGCTGGATCGAGTAGCGGGGTCGAGCAGTACTTC. Amino acid sequence: CASSAGSSSGVEQYF.

Details on this clone: This sample also contains other DNA sequences that code for the same CDR3. This chain connects TRBV6-5 to TRBJ2-7; D not resolved. Per the germline V gene, CDR1 is MNHEY and CDR2 is SVGAGI. The CDR3 totals 11 residues. The ends were cut back, 4 bases at V and 3 bases at J, with 4 bases in the middle. The DNA for the CDR3 is TGTGCCAGCAGTTCAGTCTACGAGCAGTACTTC. Translating gives CASSSVYEQYF.

Turning to this clone: Relative to the germline gene, one junction end is altered; a read error may explain this. The chain uses TRBV6-5 and TRBJ1-1; D is perhaps TRBD1 (5 bases). CDR1 and CDR2 from the germline V gene are MNHEY and SVGAGI. The CDR3 covers 11 residues. The CDR3 bases are TGTGCCAGCAGTTACAGCGGGGGGGTCACTTTT. Translated, it gives CASSYSGGVTF.

This clone turned up a few times. The chain couples TRBV4-1 to TRBJ2-7; D remains unclear. This CDR3 has 14 amino acids. Trimming removed 4 bases at V and 0 bases at J, with 10 bases between. Germline lookup yields CDR1 MGHRA and CDR2 YSYEKL. CDR3 sequence reads: CASSRNPDSYEQYF. The CDR3 bases are TGCGCCAGCAGCCGGAACCCAGACTCCTACGAGCAGTACTTC.